This entry lists 28 T cell receptor beta chains sequenced from one sample in a study of cytomegalovirus exposure and HLA in healthy donors. Primers for the PCR totalled 60 Vbeta and 13 Jbeta. Measured with immunoSEQ multiplex PCR; TCRdb has only the in-frame clones, and not every one. The sample has about 120,000 clones, about 80% seen once. Sequenced sample: PBMCs. The receptors originated from a man aged 18-30 years in good health and CMV-seronegative.

The chain links TRBV5-4 to TRBJ1-2; TRBD1 matches 7 bases. V shed 0 bases and J 6 bases; nucleotides not matched to a gene: 8. This CDR3 contains 15 residues. Germline V gene lookup returns CDR1 SGHNT and CDR2 YYREEE (reference sequence). Here the CDR3 reads CASSLGGTDSNGYTF. CDR3 in DNA: TGTGCCAGCAGCTTGGGGGGGACAGATTCGAATGGCTACACCTTC.

The chain recombines TRBV7-2 with TRBJ2-1; TRBD2 might be the D (7 bases). The CDR3 is 15 residues long. Germline values: CDR1 SGHTA, CDR2 FQGNSA. The ends were cut back, 2 bases at V and 3 bases at J, with 11 bases in the middle. The DNA for the CDR3 is TGTGCCAGCAGCTTAAGGGGGGGGCACTACAATGAGCAGTTCTTC. Translated, it gives CASSLRGGHYNEQFF.

The genes are TRBV6-4 and TRBJ1-2; TRBD1 is a possible D gene (5 bases). The CDR3 sequence is 13 residues long. The V gene's germline CDR1 is MRHNA and CDR2 SNTAGT. Trimming stripped 10 bases from V and 6 bases from J, with 18 bases between. The CDR3 DNA sequence: TGTGCCACCTCTAGCGGGGGATCCGATGGCTACACCTTC. It yields the protein CATSSGGSDGYTF.

This rearrangement joins TRBV11-2 to TRBJ2-5; TRBD1 matches 8 bases. The CDR3 is made up of 16 amino acids. Trimming cost V 1 base and J 4 bases; bases outside gene matches: 8. Germline-derived CDR1 and CDR2 are SGHAT and FQNNGV. The CDR3 DNA sequence: TGTGCCAGCAGCTTAGGGAGCGGACAGGGTAGAGAGACCCAGTACTTC. It yields the protein CASSLGSGQGRETQYF.

J is TRBJ2-5 and V is TRBV7-2, with TRBD1 identical over 10 bases. CDR1 and CDR2 from the germline V gene are SGHTA and FQGNSA. This CDR3 has 16 amino acids. V lost 4 bases and J lost 1; bases outside the gene matches: 6. The CDR3 region is CASSSGQGGSQETQYF. The CDR3, as DNA: TGTGCCAGCAGCTCAGGACAGGGGGGGTCCCAAGAGACCCAGTACTTC.

The chain carries TRBV7-9 and TRBJ1-2, with 11 bases aligning to TRBD1. The CDR3 runs to 14 residues. The V gene's germline CDR1 is SEHNR and CDR2 FQNEAQ (reference sequence). J was trimmed by 8 bases and V by 5 bases; bases with no gene match: 7. The CDR3 sequence: CASSQGQGGVGYTF. In DNA form, the CDR3 reads TGTGCCAGCAGCCAGGGACAGGGGGGCGTGGGCTACACCTTC.

This chain links TRBV7-9 with TRBJ1-2, with a tentative D call TRBD1 (6 bases). Germline CDR1 and CDR2: SEHNR and FQNEAQ (reference sequence). Trimming removed 5 bases at V and 4 bases at J, with 20 bases between. The CDR3 covers 16 residues. The CDR3 sequence: CASSVTTGFLRYGYTF. The CDR3 DNA is TGTGCCAGCAGCGTAACCACAGGGTTCCTTCGCTATGGCTACACCTTC. The entire variable domain, with the rest obtained from reference TRBV7-9 and TRBJ1-2, is as follows: DTGVSQNPRHKITKRGQNVTFRCDPISEHNRLYWYRQTLGQGPEFLTYFQNEAQLEKSRLLSDRFSAERPKGSFSTLEIQRTEQGDSAMYLCASSVTTGFLRYGYTFGSGTRLTVV.

The J gene is TRBJ2-4, the V gene TRBV9; 12 nucleotides match TRBD2. The CDR3 consists of 15 residues. V lost 1 base and J lost 8; bases outside the gene matches: 4. CDR1 and CDR2 from the germline V gene are SGDLS and YYNGEE. CDR3 amino acids: CASSVTSGGSDIQYF. The CDR3 DNA sequence: TGTGCCAGCAGCGTAACTAGCGGGGGGTCAGACATTCAGTACTTC. The full variable domain, rest sourced from reference TRBV9 and TRBJ2-4, is DSGVTQTPKHLITATGQRVTLRCSPRSGDLSVYWYQQSLDQGLQFLIQYYNGEERAKGNILERFSAQQFPDLHSELNLSSLELGDSALYFCASSVTSGGSDIQYFGAGTRLSVL.

This clone has a handful of counts. The chain has TRBV5-1 and TRBJ2-7; D remains unclear. V was shortened by 0 bases and J by 2 bases, with 6 bases between the two germline ends. The CDR3 is 13 amino acids. CDR1 and CDR2 (germline): SGHRS, YFSETQ. The CDR3 DNA reads TGCGCCAGCAGCTTGGGTCCCACCTACGAGCAGTACTTC. This gives the protein CASSLGPTYEQYF.

The rearrangement links TRBV5-4 to TRBJ1-6, with 7 bases lining up with TRBD1. The germline gives CDR1 SGHNT, CDR2 YYREEE (reference sequence). The CDR3 runs 17 residues. After removal of 1 base from V and 7 bases from J, the junction contained 11 bases not matched to a gene. The CDR3 sequence is CASSLTPTGKSNSPLHF. The CDR3 region has the DNA TGTGCCAGCAGCTTGACCCCGACAGGGAAGTCGAATTCACCCCTCCACTTT.

V gene TRBV6-5 combines with J gene TRBJ1-1; tentatively, D is TRBD1 (6 bases). In germline, CDR1 is MNHEY, CDR2 SVGAGI. Trimming removed 2 bases from V and 5 bases from J, with 12 bases in between. The CDR3 loop spans 14 amino acids. The CDR3: CASSYAAGATEAFF. The CDR3, as DNA: TGTGCCAGCAGTTACGCGGCAGGGGCGACTGAAGCTTTCTTT.

The V call is TRBV9, the J call TRBJ2-5; D is perhaps TRBD2 (7 bases). The V gene lost 0 bases and the J gene lost 4 bases, with 13 bases spanning the gap. Germline CDR1 reads SGDLS; CDR2 reads YYNGEE. The CDR3 is made up of 15 amino acids. The CDR3 reads CASSVGGGALETQYF. CDR3 coding DNA: TGTGCCAGCAGCGTAGGAGGGGGGGCCTTAGAGACCCAGTACTTC.

CDR3 DNA: TGCGCCAGCAGCCACCGGGGGGGCACTGAAGCTTTCTTT. It yields the protein CASSHRGGTEAFF. This chain joins TRBV4-3 and TRBJ1-1, with D possibly being TRBD1 (5 bases). CDR3 length equals 13 residues. Germline CDR1 reads LGHNA; CDR2 reads YSLEER. With 3 bases removed from V and 4 bases from J, the gap between germline ends came to 9 bases.

The chain has TRBV4-3 and TRBJ1-1; 8 nucleotides line up with TRBD1. This CDR3 spans 15 amino acids. V was pared by 0 bases and J by 1 base, with 1 base of the junction left unmatched. CDR1 is LGHNA, CDR2 YSLEER, per germline. The CDR3 loop is CASSQDQGANTEAFF. Here the CDR3 DNA reads TGCGCCAGCAGCCAAGATCAGGGGGCGAACACTGAAGCTTTCTTT.

This clone was recorded only once. The rearrangement links TRBV6-1 to TRBJ1-2; TRBD1 is a possible D gene (5 bases). The germline V and J ends were trimmed by 3 bases and 8 bases, with 10 bases remaining between them. The CDR3 runs 12 residues. Per the germline V gene, CDR1 is MNHNS and CDR2 is SASEGT. The CDR3 is CASSDRVYGYTF. The CDR3, as DNA: TGTGCCAGCAGTGACAGGGTTTACGGCTACACCTTC.

In regard to this clone: An end of the junction does not agree with germline; a read error may underlie this. This rearrangement joins TRBV7-6 to TRBJ2-5; TRBD2 matches at 13 bases. CDR1 SGHVS and CDR2 FNYEAQ come from the germline V gene. The CDR3 length is 14 residues. The CDR3 loop reads CASKLAGGQGTQYF. For the CDR3, the DNA is TGTGCCAGCAAACTAGCGGGGGGGCAAGGGACCCAGTACTTC.

The chain uses TRBV7-3 and TRBJ2-7; 9 bases match TRBD2. Germline V CDR1 and CDR2: SGHTA, FQGTGA. The V gene end was trimmed by 1 base and the J gene end by 5 bases; junction bases not matched to a gene: 6. The CDR3 extends over 15 amino acids. The CDR3 sequence is CASSLSPGTSNEQYF. CDR3 nucleotides: TGTGCCAGCAGCTTAAGTCCCGGGACTAGCAACGAGCAGTACTTC.

The chain joins TRBV2 to TRBJ1-1, with D possibly TRBD1 on 5 matching bases. Trimming removed 1 base from V and 0 bases from J, with 6 bases in between. Germline CDR1 SNHLY, CDR2 FYNNEI. The CDR3 spans 14 residues. For the CDR3, the DNA is TGTGCCAGCAGTGAAGGACAGATGAACACTGAAGCTTTCTTT. It encodes CASSEGQMNTEAFF. Complete variable domain (other parts from reference TRBV2 and TRBJ1-1): EPEVTQTPSHQVTQMGQEVILRCVPISNHLYFYWYRQILGQKVEFLVSFYNNEISEKSEIFDDQFSVERPDGSNFTLKIRSTKLEDSAMYFCASSEGQMNTEAFFGQGTRLTVV.

This rearrangement joins TRBV7-8 to TRBJ2-3, with TRBD1 matching 7 bases. This CDR3 spans 15 amino acids. Germline CDR1 is SGHVS and CDR2 is FQNEAQ. J was trimmed by 4 bases and V by 3 bases; bases with no gene match: 7. The CDR3 coding sequence is TGTGCCAGCAGCTTGACAGGGACGTCTGCAGATACGCAGTATTTT. Its translation: CASSLTGTSADTQYF.

This rearrangement joins TRBV5-8 to TRBJ1-2; no clear D gene. The V and J ends lost 4 bases and 4 bases respectively, with 17 bases between them. This CDR3 spans 15 amino acids. In germline, CDR1 is SGHTS, CDR2 YDEGEE. CDR3 in amino acids: CASSPDRSRGYGYTF. The CDR3 bases are TGTGCCAGCAGCCCGGACCGATCACGGGGCTATGGCTACACCTTC.

The genes are TRBV2 and TRBJ1-2; 8 positions agree with TRBD1. Germline V CDR1 and CDR2: SNHLY, FYNNEI. This CDR3 is built from 15 residues. J was trimmed by 2 bases and V by 7 bases; bases with no gene match: 9. DNA for the CDR3: TGTGCCAGCACCAAAAGGACAGGGTACAACTATGGCTACACCTTC. This gives the protein CASTKRTGYNYGYTF.

In DNA form, the CDR3 reads TGTGCAAGTCGCCGAAGGGGGAGTGGGCTAGCGGGGGGGAGAAGGGAGCTGTTTTTT. This encodes CASRRRGSGLAGGRRELFF. V and J are TRBV12-2 and TRBJ2-2; the table's D gene call, TRBD2, was not cross checked with the DNA. TRBV12-2 represents a pseudogene. This CDR3 comprises 19 residues.

CDR3 DNA sequence: TGTGCCAGCAGGACAGCTGCCAAAAACATTCAGTACTTC. Translating it yields CASRTAAKNIQYF. V usage is TRBV11-2 and J usage is TRBJ2-4; a possible D gene is TRBD1 (5 bases). Trimming shortened V by 6 bases and J by 1 base, and 7 bases separated the two germline ends. The CDR3 sequence is 13 residues long. Germline lookup yields CDR1 SGHAT and CDR2 FQNNGV.

This chain uses TRBV27 with TRBJ2-3; maybe TRBD1 (5 bases). CDR1 is MNHEY, CDR2 SMNVEV, per germline (reference sequence). The CDR3 runs to 15 residues. V lost 3 bases and J 1 base, leaving 11 bases between the germline ends. This chain's CDR3 is CASSFRLQGTDTQYF. As DNA, the CDR3 is TGTGCCAGCAGTTTCCGGCTACAGGGCACAGATACGCAGTATTTT.

The CDR3 is CASSPGLRRGELFF. CDR3 DNA sequence: TGTGCCAGCAGCCCCGGCCTCCGGAGGGGGGAGCTGTTTTTT. The chain is built from TRBV5-6 and TRBJ2-2; a weak D match, TRBD2 (5 bases). The V gene lost 4 bases and the J gene lost 8 bases, with 15 bases spanning the gap. The CDR3 spans 14 residues. Germline V gene data show CDR1 as SGHDT and CDR2 as YYEEEE.

The chain couples TRBV7-9 to TRBJ1-5; D is unresolved. CDR3 size: 15 residues. V dropped 5 bases and J dropped 6 bases, with 17 bases sitting between them. The V gene's germline CDR1 is SEHNR and CDR2 FQNEAQ (reference sequence). CDR3 amino acids: CASSPEGGLGQPQHF. CDR3 sequence (DNA): TGTGCCAGCAGCCCCGAGGGTGGGTTGGGTCAGCCCCAGCATTTT. Full variable domain (rest looked up from reference TRBV7-9 and TRBJ1-5): DTGVSQNPRHKITKRGQNVTFRCDPISEHNRLYWYRQTLGQGPEFLTYFQNEAQLEKSRLLSDRFSAERPKGSFSTLEIQRTEQGDSAMYLCASSPEGGLGQPQHFGDGTRLSIL.

The chain links TRBV11-2 to TRBJ2-3; no definite D call. Trimming took off 3 bases at V and 6 bases at J, with 7 bases between the two ends. CDR1 is SGHAT and CDR2 is FQNNGV in the germline V gene. The CDR3 spans 12 residues. The CDR3 nucleotides read TGTGCCAGCAGCTTCGTCCCTGATACGCAGTATTTT. Its translation is CASSFVPDTQYF. Combining the CDR3 with reference TRBV11-2 and TRBJ2-3 gives the whole variable domain EAGVAQSPRYKIIEKRQSVAFWCNPISGHATLYWYQQILGQGPKLLIQFQNNGVVDDSQLPKDRFSAERLKGVDSTLKIQPAKLEDSAVYLCASSFVPDTQYFGPGTRLTVL.

This sequence joins TRBV5-8 and TRBJ2-3; 13 bases fit TRBD2. The V gene end was trimmed by 3 bases and the J gene end by 7 bases; junction bases not matched to a gene: 5. The CDR3 is 15 residues long. Germline assignment: CDR1 SGHTS and CDR2 YDEGEE. The CDR3 nucleotides read TGTGCCAGCAGCTCCGGGACTAGCGGGGATAATACGCAGTATTTT. Protein sequence: CASSSGTSGDNTQYF.